This entry describes one T cell receptor beta chain. This entry is derived from a study of blood T cell repertoires in COVID-19. V trimming: 2 bases; J trimming: 11 bases; junction bases outside the gene matches: 9. This CDR3 has 13 residues. Germline assignment: CDR1 GTSNPN and CDR2 SVGIG (reference sequence). Measured with immunoSEQ multiplex PCR; TCRdb has only the in-frame clones, and not every one. The repertoire has 120,000 to 150,000 clones, roughly 90% of them found once; the top ten carry over 9.5%. The origin of this receptor is a man aged 50 to 60 with active or convalescent COVID-19. The sequencing input was peripheral blood. V usage is TRBV30 and J usage is TRBJ1-1; 9 bases fit TRBD1. The CDR3 bases are TGTGCCTGGAGTTTACAGGGGGCGTCCGCCGCTTTCTTT. Translation gives CAWSLQGASAAFF.